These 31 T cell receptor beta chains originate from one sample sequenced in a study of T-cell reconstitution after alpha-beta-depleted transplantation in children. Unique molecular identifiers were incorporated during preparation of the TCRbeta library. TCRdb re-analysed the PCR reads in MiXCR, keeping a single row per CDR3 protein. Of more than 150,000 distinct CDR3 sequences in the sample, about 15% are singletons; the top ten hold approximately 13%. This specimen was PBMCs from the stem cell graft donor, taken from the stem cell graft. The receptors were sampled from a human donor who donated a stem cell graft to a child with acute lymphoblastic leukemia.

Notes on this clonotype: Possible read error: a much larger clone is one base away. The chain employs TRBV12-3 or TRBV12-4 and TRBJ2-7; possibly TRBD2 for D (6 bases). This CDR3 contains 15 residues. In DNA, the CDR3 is TGTGCCAGCAGTCCCCCGAGGAGGGGTGGCTACGAGCAGTGCTTC. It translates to CASSPPRRGGYEQCF.

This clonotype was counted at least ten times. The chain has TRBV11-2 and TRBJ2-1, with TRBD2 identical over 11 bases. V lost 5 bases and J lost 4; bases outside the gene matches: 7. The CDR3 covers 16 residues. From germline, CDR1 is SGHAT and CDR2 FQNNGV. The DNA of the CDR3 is TGTGCCAGCAGCGCAGGAACTAGCGGGGGATACAATGAGCAGTTCTTC. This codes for CASSAGTSGGYNEQFF.

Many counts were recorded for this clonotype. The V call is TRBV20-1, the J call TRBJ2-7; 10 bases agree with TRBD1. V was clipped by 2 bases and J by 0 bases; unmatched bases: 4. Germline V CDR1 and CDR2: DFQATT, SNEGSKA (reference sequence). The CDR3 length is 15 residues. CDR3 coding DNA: TGCAGTGCTAGACAATGGGACAGGGGCTCCTACGAGCAGTACTTC. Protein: CSARQWDRGSYEQYF.

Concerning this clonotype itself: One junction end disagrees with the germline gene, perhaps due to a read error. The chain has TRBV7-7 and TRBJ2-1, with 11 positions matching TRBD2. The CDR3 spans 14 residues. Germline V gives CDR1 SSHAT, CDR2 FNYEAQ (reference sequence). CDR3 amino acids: CASSPWTSGNEQFF. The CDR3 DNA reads TGTGCTAGCAGCCCCTGGACTAGCGGGAATGAGCAGTTCTTC.

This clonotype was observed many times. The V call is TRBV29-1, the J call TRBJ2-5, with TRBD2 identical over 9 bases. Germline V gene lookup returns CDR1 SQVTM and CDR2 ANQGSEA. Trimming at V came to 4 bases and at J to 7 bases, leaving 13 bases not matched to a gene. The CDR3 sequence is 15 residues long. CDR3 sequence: CSVASVAGAEGTQYF. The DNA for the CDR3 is TGCAGCGTTGCCTCCGTAGCGGGGGCCGAAGGGACCCAGTACTTC.

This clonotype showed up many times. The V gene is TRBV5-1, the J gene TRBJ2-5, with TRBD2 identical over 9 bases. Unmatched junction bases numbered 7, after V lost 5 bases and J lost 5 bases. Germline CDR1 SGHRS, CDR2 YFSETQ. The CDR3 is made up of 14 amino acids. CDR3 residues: CASSSRLAAETQYF. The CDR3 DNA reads TGCGCCAGCAGTTCCCGACTAGCGGCCGAGACCCAGTACTTC.

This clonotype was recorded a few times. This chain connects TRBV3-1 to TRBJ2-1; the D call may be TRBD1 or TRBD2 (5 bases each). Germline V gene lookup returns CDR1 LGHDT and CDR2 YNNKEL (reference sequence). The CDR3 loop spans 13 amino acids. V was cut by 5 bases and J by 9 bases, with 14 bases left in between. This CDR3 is CASSSIVRGEQFF. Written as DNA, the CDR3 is TGTGCCAGCAGCAGCATTGTGAGGGGTGAGCAGTTCTTC.

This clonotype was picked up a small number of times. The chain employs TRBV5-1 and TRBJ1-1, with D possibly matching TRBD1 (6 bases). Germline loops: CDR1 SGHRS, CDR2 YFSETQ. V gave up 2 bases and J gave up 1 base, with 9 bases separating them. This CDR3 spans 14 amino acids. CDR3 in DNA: TGCGCCAGCAGCTTCAGGGGCCAGAACACTGAAGCTTTCTTT. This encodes CASSFRGQNTEAFF. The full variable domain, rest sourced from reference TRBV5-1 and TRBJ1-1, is KAGVTQTPRYLIKTRGQQVTLSCSPISGHRSVSWYQQTPGQGLQFLFEYFSETQRNKGNFPGRFSGRQFSNSRSEMNVSTLELGDSALYLCASSFRGQNTEAFFGQGTRLTVV.

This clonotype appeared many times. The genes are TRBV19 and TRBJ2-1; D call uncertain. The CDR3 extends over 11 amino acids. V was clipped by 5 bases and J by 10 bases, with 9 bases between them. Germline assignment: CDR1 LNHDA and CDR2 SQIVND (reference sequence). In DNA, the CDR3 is TGTGCCAGTAGTGATTTGGGGGAGCAGTTCTTC. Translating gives CASSDLGEQFF.

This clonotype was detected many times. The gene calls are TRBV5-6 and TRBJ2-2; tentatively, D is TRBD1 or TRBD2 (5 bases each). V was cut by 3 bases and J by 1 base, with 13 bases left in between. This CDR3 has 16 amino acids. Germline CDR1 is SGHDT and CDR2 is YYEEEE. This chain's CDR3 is CASSWDQTMNTGELFF. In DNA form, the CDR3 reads TGTGCCAGCAGCTGGGACCAGACTATGAACACCGGGGAGCTGTTTTTT.

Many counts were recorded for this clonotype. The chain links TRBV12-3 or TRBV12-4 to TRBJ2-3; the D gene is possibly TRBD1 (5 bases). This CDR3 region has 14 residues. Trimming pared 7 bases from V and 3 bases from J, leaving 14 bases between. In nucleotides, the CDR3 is TGTGCCAGCACCTTGGGGCCCCAGACAGATACGCAGTATTTT. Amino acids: CASTLGPQTDTQYF.

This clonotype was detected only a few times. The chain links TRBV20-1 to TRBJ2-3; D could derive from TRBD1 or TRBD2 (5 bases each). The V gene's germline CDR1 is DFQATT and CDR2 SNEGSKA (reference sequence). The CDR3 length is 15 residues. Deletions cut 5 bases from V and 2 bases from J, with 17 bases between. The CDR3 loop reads CSAVVMTGLTDTQYF. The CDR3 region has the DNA TGCAGTGCTGTCGTTATGACGGGGCTCACAGATACGCAGTATTTT.

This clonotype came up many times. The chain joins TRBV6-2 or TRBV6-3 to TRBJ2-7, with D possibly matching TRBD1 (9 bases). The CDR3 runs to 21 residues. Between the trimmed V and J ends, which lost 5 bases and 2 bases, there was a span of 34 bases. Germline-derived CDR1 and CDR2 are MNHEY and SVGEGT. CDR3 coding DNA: TGTGCCAGCAGTCCTGTCCCGGGACAGGGTAAAGGAGCGGGGGTGCCCTACGAGCAGTACTTC. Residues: CASSPVPGQGKGAGVPYEQYF.

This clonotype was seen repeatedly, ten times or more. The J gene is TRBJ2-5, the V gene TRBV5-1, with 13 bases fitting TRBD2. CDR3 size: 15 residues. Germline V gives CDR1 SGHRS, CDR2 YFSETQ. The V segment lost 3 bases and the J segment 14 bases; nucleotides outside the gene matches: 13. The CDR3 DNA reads TGCGCCAGCAGCTCGGGACTAGCGGGGACAGAGACCCCCTACTTC. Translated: CASSSGLAGTETPYF.

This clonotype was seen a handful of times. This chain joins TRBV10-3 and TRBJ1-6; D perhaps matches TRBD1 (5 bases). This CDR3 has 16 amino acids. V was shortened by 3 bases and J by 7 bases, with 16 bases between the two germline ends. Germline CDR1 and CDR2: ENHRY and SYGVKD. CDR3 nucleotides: TGTGCCATCAGTGACGGAGGCCGGGGACCGAATTCACCCCTCCACTTT. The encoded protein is CAISDGGRGPNSPLHF.

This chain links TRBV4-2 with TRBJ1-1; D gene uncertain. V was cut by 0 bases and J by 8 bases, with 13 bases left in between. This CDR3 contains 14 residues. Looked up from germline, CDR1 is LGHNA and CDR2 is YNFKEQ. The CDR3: CASSQEIWVVEAFF. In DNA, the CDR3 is TGTGCCAGCAGCCAAGAGATTTGGGTGGTCGAAGCTTTCTTT.

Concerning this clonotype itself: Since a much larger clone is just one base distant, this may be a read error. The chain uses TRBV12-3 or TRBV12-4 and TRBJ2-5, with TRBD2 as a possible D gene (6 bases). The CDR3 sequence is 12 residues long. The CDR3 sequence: CASSWYRETRYF. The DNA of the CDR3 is TGTGCCAGCAGTTGGTACCGGGAGACCCGGTACTTC.

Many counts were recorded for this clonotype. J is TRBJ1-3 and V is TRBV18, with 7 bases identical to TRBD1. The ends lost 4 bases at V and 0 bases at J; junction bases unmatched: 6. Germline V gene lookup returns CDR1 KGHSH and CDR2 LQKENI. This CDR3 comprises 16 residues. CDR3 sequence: CASSLGQDGSGNTIYF. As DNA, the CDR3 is TGTGCCAGCTCACTAGGACAGGACGGCTCTGGAAACACCATATATTTT.

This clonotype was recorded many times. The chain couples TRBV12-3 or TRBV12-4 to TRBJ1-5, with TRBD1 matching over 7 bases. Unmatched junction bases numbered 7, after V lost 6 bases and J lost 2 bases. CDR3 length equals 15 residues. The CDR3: CASRRQGVGNQPQHF. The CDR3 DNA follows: TGTGCCAGCAGGAGGCAGGGGGTCGGCAATCAGCCCCAGCATTTT.

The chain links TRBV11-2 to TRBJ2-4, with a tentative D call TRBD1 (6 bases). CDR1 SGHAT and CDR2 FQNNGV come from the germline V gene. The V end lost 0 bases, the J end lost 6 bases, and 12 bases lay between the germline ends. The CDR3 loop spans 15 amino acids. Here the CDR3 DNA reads TGTGCCAGCAGCTTAGATACGGGACAACCAAACATTCAGTACTTC. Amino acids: CASSLDTGQPNIQYF.

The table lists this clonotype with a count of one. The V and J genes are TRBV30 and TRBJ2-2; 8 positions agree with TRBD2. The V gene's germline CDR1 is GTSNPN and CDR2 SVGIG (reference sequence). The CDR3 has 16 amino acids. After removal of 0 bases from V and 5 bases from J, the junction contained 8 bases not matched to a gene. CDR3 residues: CAWSVSAGGGTGELFF. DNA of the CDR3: TGTGCCTGGAGTGTATCGGCGGGAGGTGGAACCGGGGAGCTGTTTTTT.

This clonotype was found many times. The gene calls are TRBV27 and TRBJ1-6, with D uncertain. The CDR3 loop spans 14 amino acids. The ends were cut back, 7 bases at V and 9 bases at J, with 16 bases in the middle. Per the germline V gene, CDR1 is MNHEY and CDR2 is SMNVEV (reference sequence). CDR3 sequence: CASTFGSVGSPLHF. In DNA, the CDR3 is TGTGCCAGCACCTTCGGCAGTGTAGGTTCACCCCTCCACTTT.

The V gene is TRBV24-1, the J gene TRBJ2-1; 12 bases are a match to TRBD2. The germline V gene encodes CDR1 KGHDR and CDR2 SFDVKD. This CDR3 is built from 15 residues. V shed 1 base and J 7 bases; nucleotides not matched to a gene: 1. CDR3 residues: CATSDLTSGRNEQFF. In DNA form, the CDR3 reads TGTGCCACCAGTGATTTAACTAGCGGGAGGAATGAGCAGTTCTTC.

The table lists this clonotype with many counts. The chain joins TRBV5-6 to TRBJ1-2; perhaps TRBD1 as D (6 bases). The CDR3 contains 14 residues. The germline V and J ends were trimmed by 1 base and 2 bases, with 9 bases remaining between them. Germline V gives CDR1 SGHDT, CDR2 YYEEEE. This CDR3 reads CASSLYQGNYGYTF. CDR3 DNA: TGTGCCAGCAGCTTGTATCAGGGGAACTATGGCTACACCTTC.

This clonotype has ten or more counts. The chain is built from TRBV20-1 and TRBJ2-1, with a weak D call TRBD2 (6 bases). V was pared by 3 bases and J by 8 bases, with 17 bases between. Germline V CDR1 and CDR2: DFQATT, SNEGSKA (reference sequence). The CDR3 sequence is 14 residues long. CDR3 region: CSARTLGLHDEQFF. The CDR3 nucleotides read TGCAGTGCTAGGACACTGGGACTCCACGATGAGCAGTTCTTC.

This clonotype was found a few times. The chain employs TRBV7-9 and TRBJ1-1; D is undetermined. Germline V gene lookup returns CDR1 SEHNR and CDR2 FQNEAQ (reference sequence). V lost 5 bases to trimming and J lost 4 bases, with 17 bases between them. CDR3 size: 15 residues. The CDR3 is CASSLTSTPSTEAFF. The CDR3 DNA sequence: TGTGCCAGCAGCCTCACATCGACACCTTCCACTGAAGCTTTCTTT. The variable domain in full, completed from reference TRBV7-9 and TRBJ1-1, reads DTGVSQNPRHKITKRGQNVTFRCDPISEHNRLYWYRQTLGQGPEFLTYFQNEAQLEKSRLLSDRFSAERPKGSFSTLEIQRTEQGDSAMYLCASSLTSTPSTEAFFGQGTRLTVV.

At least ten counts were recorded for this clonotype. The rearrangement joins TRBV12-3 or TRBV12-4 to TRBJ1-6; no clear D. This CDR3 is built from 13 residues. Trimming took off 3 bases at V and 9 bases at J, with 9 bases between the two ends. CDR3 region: CASSFGPSSPLHF. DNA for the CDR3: TGTGCCAGCAGTTTTGGTCCTTCTTCACCCCTCCACTTT.

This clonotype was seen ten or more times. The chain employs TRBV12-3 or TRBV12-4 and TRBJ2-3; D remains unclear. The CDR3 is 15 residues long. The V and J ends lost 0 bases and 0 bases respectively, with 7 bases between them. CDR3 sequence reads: CASSLARLSTDTQYF. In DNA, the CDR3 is TGTGCCAGCAGTTTAGCGCGGCTAAGCACAGATACGCAGTATTTT.

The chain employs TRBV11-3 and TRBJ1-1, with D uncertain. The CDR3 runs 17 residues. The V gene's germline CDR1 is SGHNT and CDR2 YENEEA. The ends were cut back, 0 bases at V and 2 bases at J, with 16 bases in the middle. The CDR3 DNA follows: TGTGCCAGCAGCTTAGATTCCCTTGACGGAACCAACACTGAAGCTTTCTTT. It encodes CASSLDSLDGTNTEAFF. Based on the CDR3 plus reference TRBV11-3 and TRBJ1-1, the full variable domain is EAGVVQSPRYKIIEKKQPVAFWCNPISGHNTLYWYLQNLGQGPELLIRYENEEAVDDSQLPKDRFSAERLKGVDSTLKIQPAELGDSAVYLCASSLDSLDGTNTEAFFGQGTRLTVV.

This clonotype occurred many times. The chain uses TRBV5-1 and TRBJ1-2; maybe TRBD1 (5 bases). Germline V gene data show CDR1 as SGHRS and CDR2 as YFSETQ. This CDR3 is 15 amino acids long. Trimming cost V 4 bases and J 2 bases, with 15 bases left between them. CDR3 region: CASSPLGVVNYGYTF. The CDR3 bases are TGCGCCAGCAGCCCCTTGGGGGTGGTGAACTATGGCTACACCTTC.

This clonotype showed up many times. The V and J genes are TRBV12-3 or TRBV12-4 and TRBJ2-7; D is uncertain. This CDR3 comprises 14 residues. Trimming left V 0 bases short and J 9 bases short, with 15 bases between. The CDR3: CASSLAPILTVQYF. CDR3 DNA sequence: TGTGCCAGCAGTTTAGCGCCGATACTAACTGTGCAGTACTTC.